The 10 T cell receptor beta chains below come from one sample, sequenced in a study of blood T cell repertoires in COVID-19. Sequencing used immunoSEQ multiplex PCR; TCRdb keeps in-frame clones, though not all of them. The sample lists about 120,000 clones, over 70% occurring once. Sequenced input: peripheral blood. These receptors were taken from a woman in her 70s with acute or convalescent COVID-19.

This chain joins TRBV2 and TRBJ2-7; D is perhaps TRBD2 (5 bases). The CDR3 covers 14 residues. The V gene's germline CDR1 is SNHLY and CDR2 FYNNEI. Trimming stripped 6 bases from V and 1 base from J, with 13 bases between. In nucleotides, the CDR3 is TGTGCCAGCAGGGCGGGCGGGCCATCCTACGAGCAGTACTTC. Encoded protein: CASRAGGPSYEQYF.

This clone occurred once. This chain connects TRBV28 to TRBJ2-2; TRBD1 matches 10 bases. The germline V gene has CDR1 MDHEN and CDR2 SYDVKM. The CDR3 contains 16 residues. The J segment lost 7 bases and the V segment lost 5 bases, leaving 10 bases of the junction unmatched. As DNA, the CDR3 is TGTGCCAGCAGTGCTTTGGGACAGGGGCCGATCGGGGAGCTGTTTTTT. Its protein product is CASSALGQGPIGELFF.

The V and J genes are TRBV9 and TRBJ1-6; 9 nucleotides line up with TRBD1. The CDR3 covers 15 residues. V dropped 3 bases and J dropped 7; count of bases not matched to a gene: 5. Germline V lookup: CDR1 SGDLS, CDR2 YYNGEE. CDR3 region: CASSAPGTGNSPLHF. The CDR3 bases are TGTGCCAGCAGCGCCCCCGGGACAGGGAATTCACCCCTCCACTTT.

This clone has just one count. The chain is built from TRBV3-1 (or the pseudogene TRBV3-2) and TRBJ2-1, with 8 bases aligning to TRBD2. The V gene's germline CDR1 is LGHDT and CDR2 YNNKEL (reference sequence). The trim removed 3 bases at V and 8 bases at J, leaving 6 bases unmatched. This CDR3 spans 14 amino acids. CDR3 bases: TGTGCCAGCAGCCATTCGGGGGGGAATCATGAGCAGTTCTTC. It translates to CASSHSGGNHEQFF.

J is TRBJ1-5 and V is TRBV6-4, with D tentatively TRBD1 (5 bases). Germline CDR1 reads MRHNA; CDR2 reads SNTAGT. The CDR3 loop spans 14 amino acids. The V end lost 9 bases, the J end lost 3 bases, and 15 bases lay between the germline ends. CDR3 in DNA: TGTGCCAGGCACTGCCCAGGGAACAATCAGCCCCAGCATTTT. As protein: CARHCPGNNQPQHF.

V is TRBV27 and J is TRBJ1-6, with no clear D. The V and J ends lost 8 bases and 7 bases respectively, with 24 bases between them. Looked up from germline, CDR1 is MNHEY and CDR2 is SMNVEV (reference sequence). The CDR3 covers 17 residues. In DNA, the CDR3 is TGTGCCAGCGACCGGGGTGTGGGCTTAGCCTTCAATTCACCCCTCCACTTT. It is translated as CASDRGVGLAFNSPLHF.

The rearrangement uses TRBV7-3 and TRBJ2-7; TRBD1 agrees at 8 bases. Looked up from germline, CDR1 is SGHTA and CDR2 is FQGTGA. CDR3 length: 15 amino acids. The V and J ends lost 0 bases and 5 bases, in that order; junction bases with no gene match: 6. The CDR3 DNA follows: TGTGCCAGCAGCTTAACTGGACAGGGATTTGACGAGCAGTACTTC. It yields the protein CASSLTGQGFDEQYF.

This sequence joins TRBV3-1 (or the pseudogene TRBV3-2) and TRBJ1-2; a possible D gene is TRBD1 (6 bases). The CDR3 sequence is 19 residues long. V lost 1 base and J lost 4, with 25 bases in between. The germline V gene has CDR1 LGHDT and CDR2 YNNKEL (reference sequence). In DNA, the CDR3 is TGTGCCAGCAGCCAAGGCACCATGGGGGGGCGATCCTGGGGCTATGGCTACACCTTC. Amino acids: CASSQGTMGGRSWGYGYTF.

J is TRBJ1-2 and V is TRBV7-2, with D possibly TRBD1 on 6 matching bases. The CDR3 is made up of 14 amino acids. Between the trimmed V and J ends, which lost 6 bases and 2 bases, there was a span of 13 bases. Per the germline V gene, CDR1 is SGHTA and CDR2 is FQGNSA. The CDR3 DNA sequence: TGTGCCAGCAGGCGGATGGGGGCAAACTATGGCTACACCTTC. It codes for CASRRMGANYGYTF.

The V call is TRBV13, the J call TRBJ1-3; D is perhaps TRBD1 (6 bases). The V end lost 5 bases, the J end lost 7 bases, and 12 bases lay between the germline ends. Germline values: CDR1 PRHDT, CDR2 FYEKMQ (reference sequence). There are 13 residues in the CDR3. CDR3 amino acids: CASSITGSNTIYF. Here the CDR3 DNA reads TGTGCCAGCAGCATCACAGGGTCCAACACCATATATTTT.